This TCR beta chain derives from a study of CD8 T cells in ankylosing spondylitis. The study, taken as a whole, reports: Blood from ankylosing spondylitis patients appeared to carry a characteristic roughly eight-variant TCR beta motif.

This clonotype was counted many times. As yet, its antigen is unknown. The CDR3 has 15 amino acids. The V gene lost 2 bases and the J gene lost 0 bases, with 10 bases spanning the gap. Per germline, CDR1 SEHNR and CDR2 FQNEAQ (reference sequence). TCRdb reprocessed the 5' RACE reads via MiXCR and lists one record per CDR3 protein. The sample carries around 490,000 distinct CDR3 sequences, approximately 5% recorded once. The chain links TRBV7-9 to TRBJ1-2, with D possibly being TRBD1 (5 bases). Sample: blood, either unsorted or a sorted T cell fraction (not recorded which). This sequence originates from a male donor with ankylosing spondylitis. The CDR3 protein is CASSLLTASNYGYTF. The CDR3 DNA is TGTGCCAGCAGCTTATTGACAGCTTCTAACTATGGCTACACCTTC.